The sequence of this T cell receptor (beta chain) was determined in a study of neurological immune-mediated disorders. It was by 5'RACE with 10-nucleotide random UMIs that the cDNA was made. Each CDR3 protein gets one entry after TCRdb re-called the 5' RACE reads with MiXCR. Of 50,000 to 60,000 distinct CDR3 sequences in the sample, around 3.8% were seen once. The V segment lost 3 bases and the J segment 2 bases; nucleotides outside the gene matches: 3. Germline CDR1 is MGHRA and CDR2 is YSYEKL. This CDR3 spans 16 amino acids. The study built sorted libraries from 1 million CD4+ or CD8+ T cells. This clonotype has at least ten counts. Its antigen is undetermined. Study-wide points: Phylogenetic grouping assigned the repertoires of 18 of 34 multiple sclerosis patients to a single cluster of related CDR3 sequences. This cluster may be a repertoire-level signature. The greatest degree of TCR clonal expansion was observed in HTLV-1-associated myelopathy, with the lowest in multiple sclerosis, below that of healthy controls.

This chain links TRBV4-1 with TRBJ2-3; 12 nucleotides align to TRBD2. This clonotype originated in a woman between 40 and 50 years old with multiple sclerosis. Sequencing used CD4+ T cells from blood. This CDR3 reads CASSHWTSGVTDTQYF. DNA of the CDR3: TGCGCCAGCAGCCATTGGACTAGCGGGGTCACAGATACGCAGTATTTT.